A single sample gave rise to the 15 T cell receptor beta chains below, sequenced in a study of OX40 agonist ivuxolimab in advanced cancers. Sequenced by immunoSEQ multiplex PCR; TCRdb stores in-frame clones only, minus some. The data show tens of thousands of clones, approximately 88% seen once. The sequences come from CD4+ or CD8+ T cells sorted from blood, collected in a trial of the OX40 agonist ivuxolimab. Receptors originate from an adult with an advanced solid tumor such as melanoma, head and neck, liver or kidney cancer.

The chain has TRBV5-6 and TRBJ2-1; TRBD1 aligns across 9 bases. Unmatched junction bases numbered 6, after V lost 3 bases and J lost 5 bases. Germline V gene data show CDR1 as SGHDT and CDR2 as YYEEEE. The CDR3 spans 15 residues. CDR3 sequence: CASSSPGQGHNEQFF. The DNA of the CDR3 is TGTGCCAGCAGCTCCCCGGGACAGGGTCACAATGAGCAGTTCTTC.

V is TRBV7-2 and J is TRBJ1-1; 7 nucleotides line up with TRBD1. The length of the CDR3 is 14 residues. Unmatched junction bases numbered 9, after V lost 7 bases and J lost 4 bases. Germline V gene sequence: CDR1 SGHTA, CDR2 FQGNSA. CDR3 DNA sequence: TGTGCCAGCACCGAAGACAGGGTGGTCACTGAAGCTTTCTTT. It yields the protein CASTEDRVVTEAFF.

The chain carries TRBV28 and TRBJ2-1, with 11 bases aligning to TRBD2. This CDR3 is built from 13 residues. Trimming removed 3 bases from V and 10 bases from J; junction bases left unmatched: 2. Germline V CDR1 and CDR2: MDHEN, SYDVKM. DNA for the CDR3: TGTGCCAGCAGTTTGAGGACTAGCGGGGAGCAGTTCTTC. Amino acid sequence: CASSLRTSGEQFF.

The chain is built from TRBV11-2 and TRBJ1-2, with D unclear. Trimming cost V 5 bases and J 4 bases, with 14 bases left between them. The CDR3 runs 14 residues. Germline V gene data show CDR1 as SGHAT and CDR2 as FQNNGV. In DNA form, the CDR3 reads TGTGCCAGCAGCCGAAACACAGAGTTCTATGGCTACACCTTC. It translates to CASSRNTEFYGYTF.

This chain links TRBV10-3 with TRBJ1-2; D perhaps matches TRBD1 (6 bases). Trimming pared 4 bases from V and 8 bases from J, leaving 20 bases between. Per the germline V gene, CDR1 is ENHRY and CDR2 is SYGVKD. The CDR3 length is 15 residues. CDR3 DNA sequence: TGTGCCATCAGTGTCGGGAAAGGGGGGAGAGAAGGCTACACCTTC. This translates into CAISVGKGGREGYTF.

The gene calls are TRBV6-5 and TRBJ1-2, with D tentatively TRBD1 (5 bases). Germline CDR1 and CDR2: MNHEY and SVGAGI. The CDR3 has 13 residues. V was trimmed by 2 bases and J by 8 bases, leaving 12 bases between them. For the CDR3, the DNA is TGTGCCAGCAGTTACGGGCAGGGAGGAGGCTACACCTTC. This gives the protein CASSYGQGGGYTF.

This clone was recorded once. The chain employs TRBV15 and TRBJ2-1; D unresolved. Germline CDR1 is LNHNV and CDR2 is YYDKDF (reference sequence). V was shortened by 2 bases and J by 2 bases, with 10 bases between the two germline ends. The CDR3 has 15 amino acids. CDR3 in amino acids: CATSRLGETYNEQFF. The CDR3 DNA is TGTGCCACCAGCAGATTGGGTGAAACCTACAATGAGCAGTTCTTC.

This chain links TRBV27 with TRBJ2-7, with D perhaps TRBD1 (6 bases). The CDR3 has 14 residues. The V gene lost 5 bases and the J gene lost 2 bases, with 13 bases spanning the gap. Germline CDR1 and CDR2: MNHEY and SMNVEV (reference sequence). The CDR3 here is CASSTYRDPYEQYV. The CDR3 DNA follows: TGTGCCAGCAGTACCTACAGGGACCCCTACGAGCAGTACGTC.

For the CDR3, the DNA is TGTGCCAGCAGCTTGAACACTGAAGCTTTCTTT. The encoded protein is CASSLNTEAFF. V is TRBV5-4 and J is TRBJ1-1; no definite D call. The germline V gene encodes CDR1 SGHNT and CDR2 YYREEE (reference sequence). The length of the CDR3 is 11 residues. V was pared by 1 base and J by 2 bases, with 0 bases between.

The CDR3 region is CASSPDRKETQYF. The CDR3 DNA sequence: TGTGCCAGCAGCCCCGACAGGAAAGAGACCCAGTACTTC. The V gene is TRBV14, the J gene TRBJ2-5, with D perhaps matching TRBD1 (6 bases). This CDR3 contains 13 residues. Looked up from germline, CDR1 is SGHDN and CDR2 is FVKESK. Trimming removed 4 bases at V and 3 bases at J, with 9 bases between.

This clone was counted once. The chain carries TRBV28 and TRBJ2-1; D may correspond to TRBD1 or TRBD2 (5 bases each). The CDR3 is made up of 15 amino acids. Trimming took 6 bases from V and 4 from J, leaving 16 bases between them. Germline CDR1 reads MDHEN; CDR2 reads SYDVKM. CDR3 nucleotides: TGTGCCAGCAGAGCCGGGACCGATGGATACAATGAGCAGTTCTTC. This gives the protein CASRAGTDGYNEQFF.

The chain joins TRBV28 to TRBJ1-3; 10 bases map to TRBD1. The V gene's germline CDR1 is MDHEN and CDR2 SYDVKM. The CDR3 spans 13 residues. V lost 6 bases, J lost 9 bases, and 5 bases stayed unmatched. CDR3 sequence reads: CASRGTGEVTIYF. The CDR3 DNA reads as TGTGCCAGCAGGGGGACAGGGGAGGTCACCATATATTTT. Variable domain in full (rest from reference TRBV28 and TRBJ1-3): DVKVTQSSRYLVKRTGEKVFLECVQDMDHENMFWYRQDPGLGLRLIYFSYDVKMKEKGDIPEGYSVSREKKERFSLILESASTNQTSMYLCASRGTGEVTIYFGEGSWLTVV.

This clone was detected a few times. Other DNA sequences in the sample encode the same CDR3. The chain links TRBV12-5 to TRBJ2-5; D not certain. V dropped 4 bases and J dropped 5 bases, with 14 bases sitting between them. The germline gives CDR1 LGHNT, CDR2 FRNRAP. The CDR3 is made up of 14 amino acids. The CDR3 protein is CASGSDELGETQYF. The CDR3 nucleotides are TGTGCTAGTGGTTCGGATGAATTGGGCGAGACCCAGTACTTC.

The rearrangement links TRBV15 to TRBJ1-4; no clear D gene. This CDR3 contains 15 residues. V was trimmed by 5 bases and J by 8 bases, leaving 18 bases between them. From germline, CDR1 is LNHNV and CDR2 YYDKDF (reference sequence). The CDR3 is CATSGHWATPEKLFF. CDR3 in DNA: TGTGCCACCAGCGGCCATTGGGCAACTCCGGAAAAACTGTTTTTT.

V usage is TRBV29-1 and J usage is TRBJ2-7; 9 nucleotides match TRBD2. The CDR3 is 14 amino acids. Losses at the gene ends were 8 bases for V and 1 base for J; bases not matched to a gene: 9. Germline V gene sequence: CDR1 SQVTM, CDR2 ANQGSEA. The CDR3 sequence is CSPTLAGKSYEQYF. CDR3 in DNA: TGCAGCCCGACGCTAGCGGGGAAGTCCTACGAGCAGTACTTC.